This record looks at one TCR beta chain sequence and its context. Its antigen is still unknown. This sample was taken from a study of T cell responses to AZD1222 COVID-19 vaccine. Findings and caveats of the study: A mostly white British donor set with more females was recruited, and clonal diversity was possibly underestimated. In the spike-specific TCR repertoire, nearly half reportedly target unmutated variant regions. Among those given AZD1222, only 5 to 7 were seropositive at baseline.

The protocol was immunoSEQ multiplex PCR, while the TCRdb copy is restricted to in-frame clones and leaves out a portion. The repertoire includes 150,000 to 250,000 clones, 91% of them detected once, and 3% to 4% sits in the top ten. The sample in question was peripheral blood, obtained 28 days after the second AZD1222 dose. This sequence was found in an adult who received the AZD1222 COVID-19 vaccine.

The CDR3 coding sequence is TGTGCCAGCAGACAACGGAGACTGAACACTGAAGCTTTCTTT. This encodes CASRQRRLNTEAFF. V gene TRBV6-5 combines with J gene TRBJ1-1; D remains ambiguous. CDR3 length: 14 residues. V shed 6 bases and J shed 0 bases, with 11 bases lying between them. Germline CDR1 MNHEY, CDR2 SVGAGI.